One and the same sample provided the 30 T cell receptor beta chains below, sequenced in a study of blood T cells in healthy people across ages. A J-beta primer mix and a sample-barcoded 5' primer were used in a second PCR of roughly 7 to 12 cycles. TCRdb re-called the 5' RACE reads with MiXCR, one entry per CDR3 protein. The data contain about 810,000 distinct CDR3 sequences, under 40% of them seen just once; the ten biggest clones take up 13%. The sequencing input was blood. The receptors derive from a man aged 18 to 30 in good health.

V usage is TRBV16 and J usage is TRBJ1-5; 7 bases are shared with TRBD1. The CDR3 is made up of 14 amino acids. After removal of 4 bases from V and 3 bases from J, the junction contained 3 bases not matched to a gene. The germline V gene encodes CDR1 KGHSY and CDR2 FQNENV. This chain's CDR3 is CASSRGQVNQPQHF. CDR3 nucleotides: TGTGCCAGCAGCCGCGGACAGGTCAATCAGCCCCAGCATTTT.

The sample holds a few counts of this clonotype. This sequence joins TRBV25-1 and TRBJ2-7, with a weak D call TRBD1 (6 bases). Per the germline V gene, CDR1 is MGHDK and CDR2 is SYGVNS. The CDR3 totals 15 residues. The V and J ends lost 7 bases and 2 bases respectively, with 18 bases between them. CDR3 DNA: TGTGCCAGCATCGGGTTCCAGGGGCGTACCTACGAGCAGTACTTC. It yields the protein CASIGFQGRTYEQYF.

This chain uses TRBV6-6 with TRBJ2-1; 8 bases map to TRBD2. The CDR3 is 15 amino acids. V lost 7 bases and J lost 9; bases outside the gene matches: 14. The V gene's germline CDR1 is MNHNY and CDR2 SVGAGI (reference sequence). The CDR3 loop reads CASISVGGASGEQFF. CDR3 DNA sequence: TGTGCCAGCATTAGCGTCGGGGGGGCCTCCGGTGAGCAGTTCTTC.

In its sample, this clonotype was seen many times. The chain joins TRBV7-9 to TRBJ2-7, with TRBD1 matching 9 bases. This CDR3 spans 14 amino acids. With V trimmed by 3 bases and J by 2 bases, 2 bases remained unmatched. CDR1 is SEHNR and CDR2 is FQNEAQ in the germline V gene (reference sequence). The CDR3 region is CASSFDRGTYEQYF. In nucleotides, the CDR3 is TGTGCCAGCAGCTTCGACAGGGGGACCTACGAGCAGTACTTC. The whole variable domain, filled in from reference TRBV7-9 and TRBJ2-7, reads DTGVSQNPRHKITKRGQNVTFRCDPISEHNRLYWYRQTLGQGPEFLTYFQNEAQLEKSRLLSDRFSAERPKGSFSTLEIQRTEQGDSAMYLCASSFDRGTYEQYFGPGTRLTVT.

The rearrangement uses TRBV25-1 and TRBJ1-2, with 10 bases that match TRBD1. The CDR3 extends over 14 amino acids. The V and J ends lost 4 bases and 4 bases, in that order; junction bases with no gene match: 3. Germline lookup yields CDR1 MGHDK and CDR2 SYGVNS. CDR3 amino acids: CASSGDRGPYGYTF. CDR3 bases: TGTGCCAGCAGTGGGGACAGGGGACCCTATGGCTACACCTTC.

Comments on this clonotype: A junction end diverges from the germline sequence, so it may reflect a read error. The CDR3 sequence is CANSLRAFSYNEQFF. The DNA of the CDR3 is TGTGCCAACAGCTTACGCGCGTTCTCCTACAATGAGCAGTTCTTC. This chain uses TRBV7-2 with TRBJ2-1; D uncertain. This CDR3 region has 15 residues. Germline V gives CDR1 SGHTA, CDR2 FQGNSA.

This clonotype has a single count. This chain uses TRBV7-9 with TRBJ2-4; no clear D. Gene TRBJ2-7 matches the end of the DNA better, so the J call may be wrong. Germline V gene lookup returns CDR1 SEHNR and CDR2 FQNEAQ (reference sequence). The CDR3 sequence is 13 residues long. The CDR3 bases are TGTGCCAGCAGCTTAGCCCCGACCTACGAGCAGTACTTC. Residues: CASSLAPTYEQYF.

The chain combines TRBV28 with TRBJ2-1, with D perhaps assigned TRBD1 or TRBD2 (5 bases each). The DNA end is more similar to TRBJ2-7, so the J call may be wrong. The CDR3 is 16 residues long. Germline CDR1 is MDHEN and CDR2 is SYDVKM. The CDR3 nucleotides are TGTGCCAGCAGTTCCGGGGCCAGGATGACCTACACTGAGCAGTACTTC. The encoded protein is CASSSGARMTYTEQYF.

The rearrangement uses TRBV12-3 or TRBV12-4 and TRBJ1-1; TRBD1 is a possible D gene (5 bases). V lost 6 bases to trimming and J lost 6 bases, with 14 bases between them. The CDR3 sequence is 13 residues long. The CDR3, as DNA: TGTGCCAGCAGACCAGGGTTTGGGGCTGAAGCTTTCTTT. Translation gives CASRPGFGAEAFF.

The CDR3 region is CSAMGTPQETQYF. CDR3 nucleotides: TGCAGTGCTATGGGGACCCCTCAAGAGACCCAGTACTTC. The genes are TRBV20-1 and TRBJ2-5; D assignment may be TRBD1 or TRBD2 (5 bases each). The V gene lost 4 bases and the J gene lost 2 bases, with 11 bases spanning the gap. Germline CDR1 DFQATT, CDR2 SNEGSKA (reference sequence). The length of the CDR3 is 13 residues.

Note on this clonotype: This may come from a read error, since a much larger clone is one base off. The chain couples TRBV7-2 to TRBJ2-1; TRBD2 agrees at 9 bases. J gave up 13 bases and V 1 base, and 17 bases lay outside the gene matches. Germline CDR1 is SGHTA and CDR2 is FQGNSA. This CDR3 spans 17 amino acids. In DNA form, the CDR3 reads TGTGCCAGCAGCTTAGGCCGGCTAGCGGGGCGTGAAGAGACCCAGTTCTTC. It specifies CASSLGRLAGREETQFF.

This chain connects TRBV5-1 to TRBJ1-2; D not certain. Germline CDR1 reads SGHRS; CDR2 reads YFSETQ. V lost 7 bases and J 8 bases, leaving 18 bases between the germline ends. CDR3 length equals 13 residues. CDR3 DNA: TGCGCCAGCGGGATGGTGGCGTCAGGAGGCTACACCTTC. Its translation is CASGMVASGGYTF.

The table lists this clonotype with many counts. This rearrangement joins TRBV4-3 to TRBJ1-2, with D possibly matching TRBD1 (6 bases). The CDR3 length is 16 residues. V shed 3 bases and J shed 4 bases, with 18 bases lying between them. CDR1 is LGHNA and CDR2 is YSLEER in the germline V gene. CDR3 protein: CASSQHLDGGVYGYTF. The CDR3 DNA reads TGCGCCAGCAGCCAGCACCTGGACGGGGGCGTCTATGGCTACACCTTC.

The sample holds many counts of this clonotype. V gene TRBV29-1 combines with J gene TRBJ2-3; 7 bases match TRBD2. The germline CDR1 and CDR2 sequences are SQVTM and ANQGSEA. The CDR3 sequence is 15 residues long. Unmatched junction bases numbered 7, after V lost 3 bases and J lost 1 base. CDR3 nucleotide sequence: TGCAGCGTTGAGGGGACGGGGGGAGGCACAGATACGCAGTATTTT. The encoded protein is CSVEGTGGGTDTQYF.

The CDR3 protein is CASSGRAATEAFF. The CDR3 nucleotides read TGTGCCAGCAGTGGTAGGGCGGCTACTGAAGCTTTCTTT. V and J are TRBV2 and TRBJ1-1; D unresolved. Germline V gene data show CDR1 as SNHLY and CDR2 as FYNNEI. With 4 bases removed from V and 5 bases from J, the gap between germline ends came to 11 bases. The CDR3 runs 13 residues. The whole variable domain, remainder taken from reference TRBV2 and TRBJ1-1, is EPEVTQTPSHQVTQMGQEVILRCVPISNHLYFYWYRQILGQKVEFLVSFYNNEISEKSEIFDDQFSVERPDGSNFTLKIRSTKLEDSAMYFCASSGRAATEAFFGQGTRLTVV.

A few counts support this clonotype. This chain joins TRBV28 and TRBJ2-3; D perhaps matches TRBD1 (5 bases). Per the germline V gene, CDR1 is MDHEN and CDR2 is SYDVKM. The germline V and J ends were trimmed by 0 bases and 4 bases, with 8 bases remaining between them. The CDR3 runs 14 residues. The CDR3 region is CASSLWPGPDTQYF. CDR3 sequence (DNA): TGTGCCAGCAGTTTATGGCCAGGGCCAGATACGCAGTATTTT.

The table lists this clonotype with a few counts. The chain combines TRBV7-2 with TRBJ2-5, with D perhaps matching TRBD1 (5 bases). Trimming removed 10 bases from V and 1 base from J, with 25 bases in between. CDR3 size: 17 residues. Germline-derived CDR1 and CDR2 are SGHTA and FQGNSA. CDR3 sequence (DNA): TGTGCCACCAACCAGCCTCAGGGATGGGGCCTCCAAGAGACCCAGTACTTC. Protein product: CATNQPQGWGLQETQYF.

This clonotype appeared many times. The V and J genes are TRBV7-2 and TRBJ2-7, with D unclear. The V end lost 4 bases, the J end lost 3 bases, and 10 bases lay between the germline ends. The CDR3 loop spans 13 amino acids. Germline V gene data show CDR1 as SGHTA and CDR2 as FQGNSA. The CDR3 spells CASSSLASYEQYF. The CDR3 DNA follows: TGTGCCAGCAGCTCCCTGGCTAGCTACGAGCAGTACTTC.

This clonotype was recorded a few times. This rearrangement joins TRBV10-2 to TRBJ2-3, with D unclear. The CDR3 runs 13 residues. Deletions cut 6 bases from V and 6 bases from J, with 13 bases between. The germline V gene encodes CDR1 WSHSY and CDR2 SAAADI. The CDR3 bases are TGCGCCAGCAGCGACCTACAGAGGGATACGCAGTATTTT. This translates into CASSDLQRDTQYF.

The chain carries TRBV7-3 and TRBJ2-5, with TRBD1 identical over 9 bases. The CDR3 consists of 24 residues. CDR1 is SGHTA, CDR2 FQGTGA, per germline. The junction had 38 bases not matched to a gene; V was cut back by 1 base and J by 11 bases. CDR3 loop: CASSLSWPGNYGQGRTVNYNEQYF. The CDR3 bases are TGTGCCAGCAGCTTAAGTTGGCCTGGGAACTATGGACAGGGGAGGACGGTCAACTACAATGAGCAGTACTTC.

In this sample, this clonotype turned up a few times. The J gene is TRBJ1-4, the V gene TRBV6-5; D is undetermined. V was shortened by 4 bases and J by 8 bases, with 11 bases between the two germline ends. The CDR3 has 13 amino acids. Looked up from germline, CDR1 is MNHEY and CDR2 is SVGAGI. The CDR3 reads CASSFASGEKLFF. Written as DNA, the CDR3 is TGTGCCAGCAGTTTCGCGAGCGGGGAAAAACTGTTTTTT.

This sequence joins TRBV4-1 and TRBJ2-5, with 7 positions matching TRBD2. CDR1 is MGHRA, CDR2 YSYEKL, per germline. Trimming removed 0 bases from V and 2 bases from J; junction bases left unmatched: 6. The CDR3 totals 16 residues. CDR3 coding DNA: TGCGCCAGCAGCCAAGAAAAAGCGGGACTACAAGAGACCCAGTACTTC. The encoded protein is CASSQEKAGLQETQYF.

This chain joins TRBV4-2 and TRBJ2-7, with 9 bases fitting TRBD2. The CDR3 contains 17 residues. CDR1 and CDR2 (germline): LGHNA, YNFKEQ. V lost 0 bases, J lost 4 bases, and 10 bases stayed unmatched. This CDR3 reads CASSQDSPGLASYEQYF. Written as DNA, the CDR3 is TGTGCCAGCAGCCAAGATAGTCCGGGACTAGCCTCTTACGAGCAGTACTTC.

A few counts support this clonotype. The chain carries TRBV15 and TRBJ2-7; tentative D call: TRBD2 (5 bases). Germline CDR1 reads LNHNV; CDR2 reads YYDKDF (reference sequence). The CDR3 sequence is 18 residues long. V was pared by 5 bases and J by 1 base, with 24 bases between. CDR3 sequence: CATSLPQRSGIRSYEQYF. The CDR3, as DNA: TGTGCCACCAGCCTTCCGCAAAGGTCCGGGATTCGTTCCTACGAGCAGTACTTC.

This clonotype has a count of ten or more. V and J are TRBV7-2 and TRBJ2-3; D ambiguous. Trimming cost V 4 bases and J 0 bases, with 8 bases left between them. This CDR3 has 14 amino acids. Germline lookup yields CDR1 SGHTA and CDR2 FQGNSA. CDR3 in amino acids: CASSSGRSTDTQYF. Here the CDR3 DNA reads TGTGCCAGCAGCTCAGGTCGGAGCACAGATACGCAGTATTTT. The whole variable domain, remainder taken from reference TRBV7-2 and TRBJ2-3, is GAGVSQSPSNKVTEKGKDVELRCDPISGHTALYWYRQSLGQGLEFLIYFQGNSAPDKSGLPSDRFSAERTGGSVSTLTIQRTQQEDSAVYLCASSSGRSTDTQYFGPGTRLTVL.

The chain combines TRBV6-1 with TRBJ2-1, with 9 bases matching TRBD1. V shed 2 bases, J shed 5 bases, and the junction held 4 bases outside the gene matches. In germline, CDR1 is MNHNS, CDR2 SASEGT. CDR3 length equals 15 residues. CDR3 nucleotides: TGTGCCAGCAGTGAATGGGGACAGGGAGACAATGAGCAGTTCTTC. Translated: CASSEWGQGDNEQFF.

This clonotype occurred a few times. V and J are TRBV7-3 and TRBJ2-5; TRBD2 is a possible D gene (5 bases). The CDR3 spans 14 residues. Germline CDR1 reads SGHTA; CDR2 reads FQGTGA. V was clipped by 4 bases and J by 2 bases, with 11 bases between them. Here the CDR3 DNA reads TGTGCCAGCAGCTCAGGCGGGCCTCAAGAGACCCAGTACTTC. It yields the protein CASSSGGPQETQYF.

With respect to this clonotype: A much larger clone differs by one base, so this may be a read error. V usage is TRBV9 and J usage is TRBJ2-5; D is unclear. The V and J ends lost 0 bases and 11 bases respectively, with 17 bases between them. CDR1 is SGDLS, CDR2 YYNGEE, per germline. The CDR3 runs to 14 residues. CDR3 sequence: CASSVEGIGDEQYF. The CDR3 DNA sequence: TGTGCCAGCAGCGTAGAAGGGATAGGCGATGAGCAGTACTTC.

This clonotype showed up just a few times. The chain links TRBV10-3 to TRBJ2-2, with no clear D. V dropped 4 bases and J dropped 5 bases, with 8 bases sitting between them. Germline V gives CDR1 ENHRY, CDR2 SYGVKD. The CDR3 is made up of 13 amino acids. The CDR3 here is CAISGYGTGELFF. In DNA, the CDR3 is TGTGCCATCAGTGGTTACGGAACCGGGGAGCTGTTTTTT.

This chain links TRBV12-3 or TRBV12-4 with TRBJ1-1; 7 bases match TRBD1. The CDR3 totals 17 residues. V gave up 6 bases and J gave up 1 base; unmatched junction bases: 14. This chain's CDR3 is CASSLRGRGTGNTEAFF. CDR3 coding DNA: TGTGCCAGCAGCCTCAGGGGGAGGGGAACAGGGAACACTGAAGCTTTCTTT.